The 11 T cell receptor beta chains in this list originate from one sample, sequenced in a study of cytomegalovirus exposure and HLA in healthy donors. PCR was performed using 60 Vbeta and 13 Jbeta primers. Here immunoSEQ multiplex PCR was the method, and the copy in TCRdb shows in-frame clones only, minus some. The sample includes about 25,000 clones, roughly 79% of them seen just once. Sequenced material: PBMCs. These TCRs come from a male donor in good health and CMV-seronegative.

The rearrangement uses TRBV27 and TRBJ2-5; 7 positions match TRBD1. The DNA end is a closer match to TRBJ2-7, so the J assignment may be wrong. Germline CDR1 is MNHEY and CDR2 is SMNVEV (reference sequence). The CDR3 sequence is 12 residues long. The CDR3 DNA reads TGTGTCTCGGGACAGCCCTCCTACGAGCAGTACTTC. Its translation: CVSGQPSYEQYF.

J is TRBJ2-7 and V is TRBV28, with TRBD2 as a possible D gene (7 bases). CDR3 size: 15 residues. Germline-derived CDR1 and CDR2 are MDHEN and SYDVKM. V gave up 4 bases and J gave up 0 bases, with 13 bases separating them. The CDR3 sequence is CASSSGGRTSYEQYF. The CDR3 DNA reads TGTGCCAGCAGTTCCGGGGGGCGGACCTCCTACGAGCAGTACTTC. The full variable domain, with the rest looked up from reference TRBV28 and TRBJ2-7, is DVKVTQSSRYLVKRTGEKVFLECVQDMDHENMFWYRQDPGLGLRLIYFSYDVKMKEKGDIPEGYSVSREKKERFSLILESASTNQTSMYLCASSSGGRTSYEQYFGPGTRLTVT.

The chain combines TRBV5-8 with TRBJ2-1, with TRBD1 matching 10 bases. V trimming: 4 bases; J trimming: 13 bases; junction bases outside the gene matches: 17. The CDR3 has 16 residues. Germline values: CDR1 SGHTS, CDR2 YDEGEE. CDR3 in DNA: TGTGCCAGCAGCCTCAACCGGGACAGGGGCTTTCCATCCCAGTTCTTC. Translating gives CASSLNRDRGFPSQFF.

V and J are TRBV19 and TRBJ2-2; 9 positions agree with TRBD1. V was pared by 2 bases and J by 1 base, with 5 bases of the junction left unmatched. Germline lookup yields CDR1 LNHDA and CDR2 SQIVND (reference sequence). The CDR3 has 17 amino acids. The DNA of the CDR3 is TGTGCCAGTAGTATAATGGGGACAGGGTTGAACACCGGGGAGCTGTTTTTT. Its translation is CASSIMGTGLNTGELFF. Variable domain in full (rest from reference TRBV19 and TRBJ2-2): DGGITQSPKYLFRKEGQNVTLSCEQNLNHDAMYWYRQDPGQGLRLIYYSQIVNDFQKGDIAEGYSVSREKKESFPLTVTSAQKNPTAFYLCASSIMGTGLNTGELFFGEGSRLTVL.

CDR3 sequence reads: CASSPSSQNEQFF. The DNA for the CDR3 is TGTGCCAGCTCACCATCCAGTCAGAATGAGCAGTTCTTC. The rearrangement links TRBV18 to TRBJ2-1; D call uncertain. Trimming cost V 2 bases and J 7 bases, with 9 bases left between them. The germline CDR1 and CDR2 sequences are KGHSH and LQKENI. This CDR3 region has 13 residues.

The chain has TRBV2 and TRBJ2-3; D ambiguous. Trimming shortened V by 7 bases and J by 1 base, and 6 bases separated the two germline ends. This CDR3 is built from 12 residues. Germline-derived CDR1 and CDR2 are SNHLY and FYNNEI. CDR3 bases: TGTGCCAGCAATCTTGGCACAGATACGCAGTATTTT. Translated, it gives CASNLGTDTQYF.

The genes are TRBV4-3 and TRBJ2-5; TRBD2 agrees at 10 bases. V lost 4 bases, J lost 1 base, and 3 bases stayed unmatched. This CDR3 comprises 15 residues. Germline V gives CDR1 LGHNA, CDR2 YSLEER. The CDR3: CASSRAGGPQETQYF. DNA of the CDR3: TGCGCCAGCAGCCGAGCGGGGGGGCCCCAAGAGACCCAGTACTTC.

The chain uses TRBV7-2 and TRBJ1-2; 9 bases match TRBD1. V lost 6 bases, J lost 4 bases, and 6 bases stayed unmatched. The CDR3 consists of 14 residues. Germline-derived CDR1 and CDR2 are SGHTA and FQGNSA. CDR3 in amino acids: CASSGDRDSYGYTF. The CDR3 DNA reads as TGTGCCAGCAGTGGGGACAGGGATAGCTATGGCTACACCTTC. Supplemented by reference TRBV7-2 and TRBJ1-2, the full variable domain reads GAGVSQSPSNKVTEKGKDVELRCDPISGHTALYWYRQSLGQGLEFLIYFQGNSAPDKSGLPSDRFSAERTGGSVSTLTIQRTQQEDSAVYLCASSGDRDSYGYTFGSGTRLTVV.

The chain is built from TRBV2 and TRBJ1-6, with TRBD1 matching 8 bases. Germline assignment: CDR1 SNHLY and CDR2 FYNNEI. V lost 7 bases and J lost 4; bases outside the gene matches: 9. The CDR3 is 16 amino acids. The CDR3, as DNA: TGTGCCAGCAAACCTTCGACAGGGGTTTATAATTCACCCCTCCACTTT. Protein sequence: CASKPSTGVYNSPLHF.

V and J are TRBV5-1 and TRBJ2-6, with TRBD1 matching 9 bases. Germline values: CDR1 SGHRS, CDR2 YFSETQ. This CDR3 comprises 17 residues. Trimming removed 6 bases from V and 0 bases from J; junction bases left unmatched: 7. CDR3 sequence: CASTDGTGSSGANVLTF. The CDR3 region has the DNA TGCGCCAGCACCGACGGGACAGGGAGCTCTGGGGCCAACGTCCTGACTTTC.

The chain joins TRBV6-5 to TRBJ1-5; D is unresolved. V shed 2 bases and J shed 1 base, with 12 bases lying between them. CDR1 and CDR2 from the germline V gene are MNHEY and SVGAGI. There are 16 residues in the CDR3. The CDR3 DNA reads as TGTGCCAGCAGTTACCCGGCCGGCAGGAGCAATCAGCCCCAGCATTTT. This encodes CASSYPAGRSNQPQHF.